This is a list of T cell receptor beta chains from one sample in a study of monozygotic twins with inflammatory bowel disease. TCRdb processed the 5' RACE reads again and assigns one entry to each CDR3 protein, with no DNA. This sample contains approximately 400,000 distinct CDR3 sequences. The sample was blood. All receptors derive from a human donor with ulcerative colitis or Crohn's disease, or a healthy co-twin of an affected twin (not recorded which). Each CDR3 is given with its conserved first and last residue.

j_call v_call cdr3_aa
TRBJ1-2 TRBV12-3/TRBV12-4 CASSTTRQGFNYGYTF
TRBJ2-7 TRBV20-1 CSASSIRWAGTYEQYF
TRBJ1-1 TRBV2 CASSDLGVMNTEAFF
TRBJ2-2 TRBV7-2 CASSPGGTYTGELFF
TRBJ2-3 TRBV10-3 CAISELAGGPMDTQYF
TRBJ2-2 TRBV15 CATSRDRRKSGELFF
TRBJ2-7 TRBV27 CASSLSYSYEQYF
TRBJ2-7 TRBV20-1 CSVDASYEQYF
TRBJ2-7 TRBV18 CASSPKGSEQYF
TRBJ1-4 TRBV28 CASSLIDEKLFF
TRBJ2-6 TRBV5-1 CASSLWIAEPGANVLTF
TRBJ2-1 TRBV20-1 CSGGLAGGFEQFF
TRBJ2-3 TRBV7-2 CASSLVYPSSTDTQYF
TRBJ1-1 TRBV4-2 CASSPGRTENTEAFF
TRBJ2-3 TRBV5-1 CASRGGATQYF
TRBJ1-1 TRBV5-1 CASSLEGGKLNTEAFF
TRBJ1-2 TRBV4-1 CASSQGGGINYGYTF
TRBJ1-2 TRBV10-3 CAISESGRSLGYTF
TRBJ1-1 TRBV5-1 CASSFYRGGTEAFF
TRBJ2-1 TRBV7-3 CASSMTRGGVYEQFF
TRBJ1-1 TRBV20-1 CSARGQGDRNTEAFF
TRBJ2-5 TRBV20-1 CSAQGSEEETQYF
TRBJ1-5 TRBV5-1 CASSLSGSQPQHF
TRBJ1-3 TRBV12-3/TRBV12-4 CASSSGQGKKAGNTIYF